These 16 T cell receptor beta chains share one sample of origin, sequenced in a study of cytomegalovirus exposure and HLA in healthy donors. Amplification used 60 Vbeta primers and 13 Jbeta primers. Profiled with immunoSEQ multiplex PCR; TCRdb holds only in-frame clones, not every one. The sample lists 130,000 or so clones; more than 75% were seen once. The sample was PBMCs. The receptors derive from a young man in good health and CMV-seropositive.

The V gene is TRBV28, the J gene TRBJ2-5, with 7 bases matching TRBD1. Germline V gene data show CDR1 as MDHEN and CDR2 as SYDVKM. The CDR3 totals 13 residues. V lost 4 bases and J lost 4; bases outside the gene matches: 3. The CDR3 loop reads CASSSYRGETQYF. The CDR3 DNA sequence: TGTGCCAGCAGTTCATACAGGGGAGAGACCCAGTACTTC.

This clone has just a few counts. The chain couples TRBV7-2 to TRBJ2-7; the D is unclear. Trimming took 1 base from V and 2 from J, leaving 12 bases between them. Per the germline V gene, CDR1 is SGHTA and CDR2 is FQGNSA. CDR3 length equals 15 residues. CDR3 protein: CASSLVTGATYEQYF. As DNA, the CDR3 is TGTGCCAGCAGCTTAGTTACCGGAGCTACCTACGAGCAGTACTTC.

The J gene is TRBJ1-2, the V gene TRBV5-1, with TRBD1 as a possible D gene (5 bases). V lost 4 bases, J lost 5 bases, and 15 bases lay in between. Germline V CDR1 and CDR2: SGHRS, YFSETQ. The CDR3 sequence is 14 residues long. CDR3 region: CASSLQAGQYGYTF. CDR3 nucleotide sequence: TGCGCCAGCAGCCTGCAAGCAGGGCAATATGGCTACACCTTC.

This clone was counted between two and nine times. This sequence joins TRBV19 and TRBJ2-7; 7 bases map to TRBD2. Germline lookup yields CDR1 LNHDA and CDR2 SQIVND (reference sequence). CDR3 length equals 15 residues. After removal of 5 bases from V and 3 bases from J, the junction contained 10 bases not matched to a gene. In DNA, the CDR3 is TGTGCCAGTAGTGTGCAGCCTAGCGGAAACTACGAGCAGTACTTC. This codes for CASSVQPSGNYEQYF.

Notes on this clone: One junction end does not reproduce the germline sequence, and a read error may be involved. The sample carries other DNA sequences with the same CDR3. The chain has TRBV27 and TRBJ2-7; D call uncertain. The CDR3 length is 15 residues. Germline CDR1 reads MNHEY; CDR2 reads SMNVEV (reference sequence). The CDR3 here is CASSLAASLPYEQYF. CDR3 DNA sequence: TGTGCCAGCAGTTTAGCGGCCTCCCTTCCCTACGAGCAGTACTTT.

The gene calls are TRBV7-9 and TRBJ2-1; D possibly corresponds to TRBD2 (6 bases). CDR1 is SEHNR and CDR2 is FQNEAQ in the germline V gene (reference sequence). CDR3 size: 16 residues. Trimming cost V 5 bases and J 4 bases, with 18 bases left between them. CDR3 loop: CASSRTGGGRYNEQFF. For the CDR3, the DNA is TGTGCCAGCAGCCGTACTGGTGGGGGGAGATACAATGAGCAGTTCTTC.

CDR3: CASSLLNEQFF. Written as DNA, the CDR3 is TGTGCCAGCAGCTTACTGAATGAGCAGTTCTTC. The chain joins TRBV7-2 to TRBJ2-1, with D hard to call. Germline V gene lookup returns CDR1 SGHTA and CDR2 FQGNSA. V lost 2 bases, J lost 7 bases, and 3 bases lay in between. The CDR3 covers 11 residues. Full variable domain (missing parts from reference TRBV7-2 and TRBJ2-1): GAGVSQSPSNKVTEKGKDVELRCDPISGHTALYWYRQSLGQGLEFLIYFQGNSAPDKSGLPSDRFSAERTGGSVSTLTIQRTQQEDSAVYLCASSLLNEQFFGPGTRLTVL.

This chain connects TRBV19 to TRBJ2-5, with TRBD2 matching 10 bases. The V gene end was trimmed by 6 bases and the J gene end by 6 bases; junction bases not matched to a gene: 10. The CDR3 extends over 15 amino acids. Germline assignment: CDR1 LNHDA and CDR2 SQIVND (reference sequence). The CDR3 spells CASSPLAGELQTQYF. The CDR3 DNA is TGTGCCAGTAGCCCTCTAGCGGGAGAGCTCCAGACCCAGTACTTC.

V gene TRBV19 combines with J gene TRBJ1-2; TRBD1 matches at 8 bases. V shed 5 bases, J shed 4 bases, and the junction held 6 bases outside the gene matches. Germline values: CDR1 LNHDA, CDR2 SQIVND (reference sequence). The CDR3 covers 14 residues. CDR3 sequence reads: CASSPGTGSYGYTF. The CDR3 nucleotides read TGTGCCAGTAGTCCCGGGACAGGAAGCTATGGCTACACCTTC.

The CDR3 is CASSQEGLAGYEQYF. DNA of the CDR3: TGCGCCAGCAGCCAAGAAGGGCTAGCGGGTTACGAGCAGTACTTC. The chain joins TRBV4-1 to TRBJ2-7; TRBD2 matches 8 bases. Germline CDR1 MGHRA, CDR2 YSYEKL. The CDR3 runs 15 residues. With 0 bases clipped from V and 4 bases from J, the junction kept 5 bases outside the gene matches.

This chain joins TRBV15 and TRBJ1-5, with 7 bases matching TRBD1. Germline V gene lookup returns CDR1 LNHNV and CDR2 YYDKDF (reference sequence). With 4 bases clipped from V and 0 bases from J, the junction kept 9 bases outside the gene matches. There are 17 residues in the CDR3. The CDR3 loop is CATSTSRGLYSNQPQHF. CDR3 bases: TGTGCCACCAGCACTTCAAGGGGGCTTTATAGCAATCAGCCCCAGCATTTT.

The genes are TRBV7-9 and TRBJ1-5; 10 positions agree with TRBD1. This CDR3 is 17 amino acids long. Trimming removed 3 bases from V and 4 bases from J; junction bases left unmatched: 9. In germline, CDR1 is SEHNR, CDR2 FQNEAQ (reference sequence). The CDR3 bases are TGTGCCAGCAGCTTCTACGGGACAGGGGTTTCGAATCAGCCCCAGCATTTT. Its translation: CASSFYGTGVSNQPQHF.

The chain carries TRBV19 and TRBJ2-7, with D possibly matching TRBD1 (6 bases). The CDR3 totals 15 residues. Looked up from germline, CDR1 is LNHDA and CDR2 is SQIVND (reference sequence). V was clipped by 3 bases and J by 2 bases, with 14 bases between them. CDR3 sequence: CASSIGQKGPYEQYF. The CDR3 region has the DNA TGTGCCAGTAGTATTGGACAGAAGGGGCCCTACGAGCAGTACTTC.

This clone was observed a single time. CDR3 in amino acids: CACSGSYNEQFF. The CDR3 DNA is TGTGCCTGCAGCGGGTCCTACAATGAGCAGTTCTTC. V usage is TRBV30 and J usage is TRBJ2-1; weak D call: TRBD2 (6 bases). The V end was cut by 6 bases, the J end by 1 base, with 7 bases between. From germline, CDR1 is GTSNPN and CDR2 SVGIG (reference sequence). This CDR3 comprises 12 residues.

The rearrangement joins TRBV11-2 to TRBJ2-7; 11 nucleotides match TRBD1. Germline CDR1 and CDR2: SGHAT and FQNNGV. V lost 5 bases to trimming and J lost 3 bases; unmatched junction nucleotides: 9. CDR3 length equals 16 residues. The CDR3 is CASSPGTGGIIYEQYF. For the CDR3, the DNA is TGTGCCAGCAGCCCGGGGACAGGGGGAATTATCTACGAGCAGTACTTC.

Only a few counts were recorded for this clone. The chain recombines TRBV6-1 with TRBJ1-4; no firm D call. Trimming cost V 0 bases and J 7 bases, with 9 bases left between them. Germline V lookup: CDR1 MNHNS, CDR2 SASEGT. This CDR3 is 14 amino acids long. The CDR3 region has the DNA TGTGCCAGCAGTGAAGCGAGCTCGAGTGAAAAACTGTTTTTT. Protein product: CASSEASSSEKLFF.